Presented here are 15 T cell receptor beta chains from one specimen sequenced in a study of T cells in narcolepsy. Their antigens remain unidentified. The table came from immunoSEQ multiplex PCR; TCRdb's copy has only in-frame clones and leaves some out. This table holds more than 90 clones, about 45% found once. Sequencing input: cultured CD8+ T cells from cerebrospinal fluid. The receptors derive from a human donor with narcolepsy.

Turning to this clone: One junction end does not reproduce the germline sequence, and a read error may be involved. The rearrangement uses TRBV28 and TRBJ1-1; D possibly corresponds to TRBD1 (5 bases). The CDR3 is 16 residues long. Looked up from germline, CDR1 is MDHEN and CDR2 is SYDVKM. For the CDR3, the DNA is TGCGCCTGCAGTCTCGCGGATGGGGCTAGGCACACTGAAGCTTTCTTT. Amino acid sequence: CACSLADGARHTEAFF.

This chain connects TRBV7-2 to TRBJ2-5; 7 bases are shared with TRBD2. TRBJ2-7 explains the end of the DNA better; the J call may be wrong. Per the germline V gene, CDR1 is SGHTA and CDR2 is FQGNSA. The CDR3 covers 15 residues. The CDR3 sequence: CASSLGRAGVYEQYF. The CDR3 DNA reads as TGTGCCAGCAGCTTAGGTCGGGCGGGAGTCTACGAGCAGTACTTC.

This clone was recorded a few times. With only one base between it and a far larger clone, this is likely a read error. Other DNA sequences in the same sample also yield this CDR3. CDR3 coding DNA: TGTGCCAGCAGTCTCGCGGATGGGGCTCGGCACACTGAAGCTTTCTTT. It encodes CASSLADGARHTEAFF. The gene calls are TRBV28 and TRBJ1-1, with TRBD1 as a possible D gene (5 bases). The germline gives CDR1 MDHEN, CDR2 SYDVKM. With 5 bases removed from V and 3 bases from J, the gap between germline ends came to 19 bases. The CDR3 covers 16 residues.

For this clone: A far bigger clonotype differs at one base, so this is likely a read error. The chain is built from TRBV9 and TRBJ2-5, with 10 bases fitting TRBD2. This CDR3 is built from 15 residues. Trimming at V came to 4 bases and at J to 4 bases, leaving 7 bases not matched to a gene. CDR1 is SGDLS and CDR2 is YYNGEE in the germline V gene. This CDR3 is CASSLSGGASETQYF. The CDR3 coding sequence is TGTGCCAGCAGCCTAAGCGGGGGGGCCTCAGAGACCCAGTACTTC.

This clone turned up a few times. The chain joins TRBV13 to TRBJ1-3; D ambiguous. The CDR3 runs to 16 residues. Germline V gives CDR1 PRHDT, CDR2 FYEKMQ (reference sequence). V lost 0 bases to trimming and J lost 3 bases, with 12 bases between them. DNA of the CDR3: TGTGCCAGCAGCTTAGGGACACCCTACCGTGGAAACACCATATATTTT. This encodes CASSLGTPYRGNTIYF.

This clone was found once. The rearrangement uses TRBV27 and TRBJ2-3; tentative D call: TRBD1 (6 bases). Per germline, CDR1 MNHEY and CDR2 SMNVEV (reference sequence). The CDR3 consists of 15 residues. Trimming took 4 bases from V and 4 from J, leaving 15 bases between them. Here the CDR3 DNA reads TGTGCCAGCAGTTCAGGGGAAACTGGCTCAGATACGCAGTATTTT. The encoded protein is CASSSGETGSDTQYF.

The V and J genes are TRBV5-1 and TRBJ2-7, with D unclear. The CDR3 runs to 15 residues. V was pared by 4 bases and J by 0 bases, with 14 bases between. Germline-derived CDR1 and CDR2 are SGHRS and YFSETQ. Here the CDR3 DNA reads TGCGCCAGCAGCCCGAGTGGGCAGAGCTCCTACGAGCAGTACTTC. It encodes CASSPSGQSSYEQYF. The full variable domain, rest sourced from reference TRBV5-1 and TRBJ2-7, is KAGVTQTPRYLIKTRGQQVTLSCSPISGHRSVSWYQQTPGQGLQFLFEYFSETQRNKGNFPGRFSGRQFSNSRSEMNVSTLELGDSALYLCASSPSGQSSYEQYFGPGTRLTVT.

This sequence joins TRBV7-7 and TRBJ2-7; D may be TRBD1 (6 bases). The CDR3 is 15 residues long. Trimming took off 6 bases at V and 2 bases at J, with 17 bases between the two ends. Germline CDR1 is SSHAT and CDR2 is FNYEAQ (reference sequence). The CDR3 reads CASREDGTLPYEQYF. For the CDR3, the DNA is TGTGCCAGCAGGGAGGATGGGACACTTCCCTACGAGCAGTACTTC.

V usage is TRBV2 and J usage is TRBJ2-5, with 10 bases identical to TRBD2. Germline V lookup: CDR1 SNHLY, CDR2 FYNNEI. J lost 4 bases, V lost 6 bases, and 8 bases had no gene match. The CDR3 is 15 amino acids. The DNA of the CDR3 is TGTGCCAGCAGCGTAAGCGGGGGGGCCTCAGAGACCCAGTACTTC. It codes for CASSVSGGASETQYF.

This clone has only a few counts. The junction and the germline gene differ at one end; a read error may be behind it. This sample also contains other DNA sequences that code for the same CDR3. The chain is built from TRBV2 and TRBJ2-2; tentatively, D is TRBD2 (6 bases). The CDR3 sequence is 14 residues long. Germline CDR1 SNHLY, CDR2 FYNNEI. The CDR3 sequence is CATSDGGGTGELFF. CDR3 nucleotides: TGTGCCACCAGTGATGGGGGAGGCACCGGGGAGCTGTTTTTT.

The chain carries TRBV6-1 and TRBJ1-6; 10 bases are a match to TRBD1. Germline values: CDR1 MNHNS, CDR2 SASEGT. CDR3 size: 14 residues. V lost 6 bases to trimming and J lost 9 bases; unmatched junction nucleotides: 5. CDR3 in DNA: TGTGCCAGCAGAGCTGACAGGGGGCCTTCACCCCTCCACTTT. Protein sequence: CASRADRGPSPLHF.

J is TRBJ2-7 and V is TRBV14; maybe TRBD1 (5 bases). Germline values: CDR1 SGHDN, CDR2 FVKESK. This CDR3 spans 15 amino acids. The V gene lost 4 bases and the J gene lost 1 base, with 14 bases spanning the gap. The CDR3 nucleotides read TGTGCCAGCAGCCGCGTGGGGCAGATATCCTACGAGCAGTACTTC. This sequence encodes CASSRVGQISYEQYF.

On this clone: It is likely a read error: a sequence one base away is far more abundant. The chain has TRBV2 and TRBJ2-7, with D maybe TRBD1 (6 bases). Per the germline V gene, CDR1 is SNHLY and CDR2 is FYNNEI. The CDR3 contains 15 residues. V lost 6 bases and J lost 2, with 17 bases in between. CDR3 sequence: CASRADGTLPYEQYF. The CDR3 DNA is TGTGCCAGCAGGGCGGATGGGACACTTCCCTACGAGCAGTACTTC.

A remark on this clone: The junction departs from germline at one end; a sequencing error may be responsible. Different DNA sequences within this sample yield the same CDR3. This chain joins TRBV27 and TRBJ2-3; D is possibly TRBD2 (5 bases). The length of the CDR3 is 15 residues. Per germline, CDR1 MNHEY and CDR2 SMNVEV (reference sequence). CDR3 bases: TGTGCCAGCAGTTTATCTGCAGGACTGCCGGGAACTCAGTACTTT. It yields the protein CASSLSAGLPGTQYF.

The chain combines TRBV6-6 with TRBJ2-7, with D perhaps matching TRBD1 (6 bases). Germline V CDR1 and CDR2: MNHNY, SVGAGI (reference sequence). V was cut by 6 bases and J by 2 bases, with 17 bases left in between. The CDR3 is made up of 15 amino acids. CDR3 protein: CASREDGTLPYEQYF. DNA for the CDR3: TGTGCCAGCAGGGAGGATGGGACACTTCCCTACGAGCAGTACTTC.